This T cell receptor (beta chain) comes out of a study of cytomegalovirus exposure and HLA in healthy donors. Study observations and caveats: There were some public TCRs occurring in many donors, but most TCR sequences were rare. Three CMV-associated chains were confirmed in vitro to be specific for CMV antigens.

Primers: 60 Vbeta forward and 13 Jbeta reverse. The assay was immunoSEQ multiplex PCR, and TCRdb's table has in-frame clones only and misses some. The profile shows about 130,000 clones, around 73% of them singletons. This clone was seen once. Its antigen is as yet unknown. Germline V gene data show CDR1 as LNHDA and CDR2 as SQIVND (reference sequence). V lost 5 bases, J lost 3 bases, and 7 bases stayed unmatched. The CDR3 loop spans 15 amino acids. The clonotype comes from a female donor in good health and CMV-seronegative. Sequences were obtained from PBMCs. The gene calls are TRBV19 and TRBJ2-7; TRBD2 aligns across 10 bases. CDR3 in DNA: TGTGCCAGTAGTCCAAAAGCGGGAGGGAACTACGAGCAGTACTTC. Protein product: CASSPKAGGNYEQYF. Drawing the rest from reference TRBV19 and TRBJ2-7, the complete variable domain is DGGITQSPKYLFRKEGQNVTLSCEQNLNHDAMYWYRQDPGQGLRLIYYSQIVNDFQKGDIAEGYSVSREKKESFPLTVTSAQKNPTAFYLCASSPKAGGNYEQYFGPGTRLTVT.